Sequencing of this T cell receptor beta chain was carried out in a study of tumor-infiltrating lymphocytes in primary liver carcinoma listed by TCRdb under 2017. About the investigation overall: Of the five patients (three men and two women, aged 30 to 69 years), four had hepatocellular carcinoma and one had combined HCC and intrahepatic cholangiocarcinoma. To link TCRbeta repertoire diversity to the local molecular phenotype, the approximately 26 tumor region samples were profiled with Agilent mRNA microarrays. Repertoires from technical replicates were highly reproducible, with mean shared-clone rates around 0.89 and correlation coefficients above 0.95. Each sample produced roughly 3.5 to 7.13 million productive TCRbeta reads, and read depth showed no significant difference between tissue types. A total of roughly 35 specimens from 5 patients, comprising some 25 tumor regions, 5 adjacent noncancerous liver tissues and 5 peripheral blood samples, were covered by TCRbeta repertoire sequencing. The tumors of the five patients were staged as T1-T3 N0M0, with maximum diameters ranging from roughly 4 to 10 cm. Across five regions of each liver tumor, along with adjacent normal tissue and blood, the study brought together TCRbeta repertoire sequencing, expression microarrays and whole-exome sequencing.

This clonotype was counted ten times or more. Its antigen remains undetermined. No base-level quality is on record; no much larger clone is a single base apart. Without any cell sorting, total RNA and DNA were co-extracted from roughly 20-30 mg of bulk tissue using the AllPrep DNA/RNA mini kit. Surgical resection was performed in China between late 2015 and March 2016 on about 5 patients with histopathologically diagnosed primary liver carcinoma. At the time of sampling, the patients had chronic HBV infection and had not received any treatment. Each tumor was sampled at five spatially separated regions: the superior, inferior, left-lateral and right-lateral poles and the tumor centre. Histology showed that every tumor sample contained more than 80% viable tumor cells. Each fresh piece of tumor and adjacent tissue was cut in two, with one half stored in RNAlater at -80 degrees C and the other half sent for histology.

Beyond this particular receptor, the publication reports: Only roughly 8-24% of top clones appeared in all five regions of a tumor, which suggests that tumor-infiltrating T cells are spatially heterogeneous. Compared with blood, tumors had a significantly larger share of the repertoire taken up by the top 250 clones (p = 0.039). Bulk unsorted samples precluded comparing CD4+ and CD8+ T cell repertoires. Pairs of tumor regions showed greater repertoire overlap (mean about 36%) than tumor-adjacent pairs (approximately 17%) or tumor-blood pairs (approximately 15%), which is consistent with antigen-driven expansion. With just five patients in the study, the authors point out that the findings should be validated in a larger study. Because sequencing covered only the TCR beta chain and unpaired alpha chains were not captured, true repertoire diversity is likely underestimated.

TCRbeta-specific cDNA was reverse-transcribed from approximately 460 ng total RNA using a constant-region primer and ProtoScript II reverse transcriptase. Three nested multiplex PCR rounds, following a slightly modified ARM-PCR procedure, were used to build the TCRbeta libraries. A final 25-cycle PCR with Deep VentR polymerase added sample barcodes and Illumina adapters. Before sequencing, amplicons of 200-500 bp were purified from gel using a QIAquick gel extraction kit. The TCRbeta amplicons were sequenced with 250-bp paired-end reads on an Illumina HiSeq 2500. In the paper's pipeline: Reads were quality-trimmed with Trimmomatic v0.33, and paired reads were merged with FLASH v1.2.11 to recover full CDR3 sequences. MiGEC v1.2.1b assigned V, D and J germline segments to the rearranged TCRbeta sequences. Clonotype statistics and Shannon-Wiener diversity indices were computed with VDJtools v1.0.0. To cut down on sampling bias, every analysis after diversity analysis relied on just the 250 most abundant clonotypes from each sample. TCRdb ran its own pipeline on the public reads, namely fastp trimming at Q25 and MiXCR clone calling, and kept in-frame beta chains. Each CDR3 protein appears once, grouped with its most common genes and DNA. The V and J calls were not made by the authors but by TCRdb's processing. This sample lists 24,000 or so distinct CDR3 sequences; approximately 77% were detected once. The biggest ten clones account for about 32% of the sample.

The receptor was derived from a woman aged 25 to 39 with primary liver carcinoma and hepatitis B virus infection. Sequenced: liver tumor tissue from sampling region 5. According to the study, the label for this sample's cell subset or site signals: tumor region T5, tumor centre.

The CDR3 region: CASNLAGGPYEQYF. The sequenced DNA: TGTGCCAGCAACTTAGCGGGAGGGCCCTACGAGCAGTACTTC. The V gene is TRBV6-1 and the J gene is TRBJ2-7, and 11 junctional nucleotides match TRBD2. V has 7 bases trimmed and J has 2 bases trimmed; junction bases matching no gene number 4. CDR1 and CDR2, looked up from the germline V gene, are MNHNS and SASEGT. The CDR3 goes from the cysteine to the phenylalanine over 14 residues. Only the CDR3 part of the read is kept: 42 bases, read in frame from the first base.